These T cell receptor beta chains were read from a single sample in a study of regulatory T cells in long-lasting Graves disease. TCRdb ran MiXCR on the multiplex PCR reads and lists one entry per CDR3 protein. The data hold 350,000 to 500,000 distinct CDR3 sequences, with 15% to 20% observed a single time. These same data were also listed under a study on T cells in Graves' hyperthyroidism and ophthalmopathy.

Material: peripheral blood mononuclear cells (PBMCs), obtained at new diagnosis, from a patient treated with antithyroid drugs. The receptors were gathered from a woman between 18 and 30 years old with Graves disease. The conserved cysteine and the conserved F or W are not part of the CDR3 here.

>13|TRBV2|TRBJ2-7
ASSPGGVNYYEQY
>13|TRBV2|TRBJ2-5
ASRELAGGQETQY
>13|TRBV7-9|TRBJ2-5
ASSSGPRDSGAQY
>12|TRBV20-1|TRBJ1-5
SARSGQGIQPQH
>13|TRBV10-3|TRBJ2-2
AIGLPNANTGELF
>13|TRBV11-2|TRBJ2-2
ATEVGRVNTGELF
>11|TRBV10-3|TRBJ2-7
AIRGTGGYEQY
>13|TRBV20-1|TRBJ2-1
SAGWGLAGGNEQF
>13|TRBV7-2|TRBJ2-1
ASSLGLREGYEQF
>11|TRBV3-1|TRBJ2-7
ASSQVVGWEQY
>10|TRBV7-9|TRBJ2-5
ASSRGEETQY
>11|TRBV3-1|TRBJ2-2
ASSQDLHGELF
>9|TRBV6-2/TRBV6-3|TRBJ1-2
ATRNVGGYT
>15|TRBV18|TRBJ1-6
ASSPSTGIQYNSPLH
>14|TRBV2|TRBJ2-5
ARTRTENPVGETQY
>11|TRBV12-3/TRBV12-4|TRBJ2-5
ASSLYEAETQY
>13|TRBV6-1|TRBJ1-5
ASSGPGTGGQPQH
>10|TRBV6-5|TRBJ2-7
ASSYPFEQWY
>9|TRBV28|TRBJ1-2
ASGAVYGYT
>10|TRBV20-1|TRBJ2-1
SASIRANEQF
>14|TRBV7-6|TRBJ2-1
ASSNWHGSSYNEQF
>11|TRBV6-2/TRBV6-3|TRBJ2-7
ASSFGLAGTWY
>12|TRBV6-1|TRBJ2-7
ASSDLAVNYEQY
>14|TRBV10-3|TRBJ2-1
AISESRQTQNNEQF
>13|TRBV20-1|TRBJ2-7
SAIIPGQSVYEQY
>13|TRBV9|TRBJ2-7
ASSVSGLGSYEQY
>12|TRBV6-5|TRBJ1-5
ASSSRTPSNPQH
>15|TRBV15|TRBJ1-6
ATSRVTGGTYNSPLH
>14|TRBV5-1|TRBJ2-3
ASHSGPGTEGVTQY
>15|TRBV30|TRBJ2-5
AWSPGLAGAPQETQY
>11|TRBV29-1|TRBJ1-2
SVGQRLSGGYT